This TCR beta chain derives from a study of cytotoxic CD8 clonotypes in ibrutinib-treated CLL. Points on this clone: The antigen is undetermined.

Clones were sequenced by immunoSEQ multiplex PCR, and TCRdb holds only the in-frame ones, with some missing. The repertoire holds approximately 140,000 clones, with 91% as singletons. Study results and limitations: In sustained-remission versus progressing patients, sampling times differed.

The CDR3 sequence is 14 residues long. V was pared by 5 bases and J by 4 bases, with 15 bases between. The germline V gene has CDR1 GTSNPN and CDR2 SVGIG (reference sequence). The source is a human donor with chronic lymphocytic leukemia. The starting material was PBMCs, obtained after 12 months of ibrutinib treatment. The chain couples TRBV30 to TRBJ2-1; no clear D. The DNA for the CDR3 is TGTGCCTGGGCGAACGGAGTGGGGTACAATGAGCAGTTCTTC. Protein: CAWANGVGYNEQFF. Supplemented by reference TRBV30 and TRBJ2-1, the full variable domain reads SQTIHQWPATLVQPVGSPLSLECTVEGTSNPNLYWYRQAAGRGLQLLFYSVGIGQISSEVPQNLSASRPQDRQFILSSKKLLLSDSGFYLCAWANGVGYNEQFFGPGTRLTVL.